This T cell receptor (beta chain) came from a study of T cells after yellow fever vaccination. Whole-study findings and limits: A secondary response was less intense yet reached its peak sooner, at day 5 versus 15.

Generation of TCR cDNA used 5'RACE template switching (which added a universal primer site and UMIs). TCRdb called the 5' RACE reads again in MiXCR, with one record for every CDR3 protein. The top ten clones hold about 22% of a sample with 250,000 to 400,000 distinct CDR3 sequences, roughly 4% of them seen once. V lost 2 bases to trimming and J lost 1 base, with 9 bases between them. Germline-derived CDR1 and CDR2 are SGHDT and YYEEEE. CDR3 size: 14 residues. This clonotype has just a few counts. Its antigen is not identified. The sequencing used PBMCs, collected 5 days after the yellow fever booster vaccination. This sequence joins TRBV5-6 and TRBJ2-5; no clear D gene. The origin of this receptor is a man between 18 and 29 years old who received the YFV17D yellow fever vaccine. CDR3: CASSLWGTQETQYF. The CDR3 DNA reads as TGTGCCAGCAGCTTATGGGGAACCCAAGAGACCCAGTACTTC.